The 20 T cell receptor beta chains below come from one sample, sequenced in a study of control samples from healthy donors and cancer patients. The repertoire was sequenced with immunoSEQ multiplex PCR; TCRdb's copy has only in-frame clones and lacks some. Of approximately 100,000 clones in the sample, roughly 90% were seen once. The sample consisted of blood. The receptors were gathered from a human donor in good health. The donor label of this sample is uncertain.

V usage is TRBV7-8 and J usage is TRBJ1-6, with D uncertain. V was shortened by 5 bases and J by 7 bases, with 12 bases between the two germline ends. CDR1 is SGHVS and CDR2 is FQNEAQ in the germline V gene. The CDR3 sequence is 14 residues long. The CDR3 DNA is TGTGCCAGCAGCCTAGAACAAGGGAATTCACCCCTCCACTTT. Amino acid sequence: CASSLEQGNSPLHF.

The DNA for the CDR3 is TGTGCCAGCGGACCGGGACAGGGCCCTGAAAAACTGTTTTTT. It translates to CASGPGQGPEKLFF. The rearrangement uses TRBV11-2 and TRBJ1-4; TRBD1 aligns across 9 bases. Trimming cost V 8 bases and J 7 bases; bases outside gene matches: 8. This CDR3 region has 14 residues. Germline lookup yields CDR1 SGHAT and CDR2 FQNNGV.

This chain connects TRBV5-1 to TRBJ2-1; 7 bases match TRBD1. Germline values: CDR1 SGHRS, CDR2 YFSETQ. The junction had 6 bases not matched to a gene; V was cut back by 1 base and J by 5 bases. The CDR3 is made up of 15 amino acids. Written as DNA, the CDR3 is TGCGCCAGCAGCTTGCTGGGGACAGTAGACAATGAGCAGTTCTTC. The encoded protein is CASSLLGTVDNEQFF.

This chain joins TRBV10-3 and TRBJ2-7, with TRBD1 matching over 7 bases. J lost 2 bases, V lost 4 bases, and 2 bases had no gene match. Germline CDR1 is ENHRY and CDR2 is SYGVKD. The CDR3 extends over 13 amino acids. The CDR3 loop is CAISGQGTYEQYF. CDR3 nucleotides: TGTGCCATCAGTGGACAGGGCACCTACGAGCAGTACTTC.

This clone is a singleton in its sample. The V call is TRBV28, the J call TRBJ2-2; either TRBD1 or TRBD2 may supply D (5 bases each). CDR3 length equals 11 residues. From germline, CDR1 is MDHEN and CDR2 SYDVKM. CDR3 residues: CGSAGRRELFF. The CDR3 DNA follows: TGTGGTAGCGCAGGGCGCCGGGAGCTGTTTTTT.

This chain joins TRBV13 and TRBJ2-1; no reliable D call. This CDR3 comprises 14 residues. Trimming left V 5 bases short and J 10 bases short, with 18 bases between. Germline V CDR1 and CDR2: PRHDT, FYEKMQ (reference sequence). The CDR3 reads CASSPGPLSQEQFF. The CDR3 DNA is TGTGCCAGCAGCCCAGGCCCCCTCAGCCAGGAGCAGTTCTTC.

CDR3 in DNA: TGTGCCAGCAGCTTACCTTTAGATACGCAGTATTTT. Protein: CASSLPLDTQYF. The rearrangement uses TRBV12-3 or TRBV12-4 and TRBJ2-3; D gene unclear. The CDR3 totals 12 residues. V was shortened by 6 bases and J by 5 bases, with 9 bases between the two germline ends.

The chain links TRBV5-6 to TRBJ2-1; D is ambiguous. Germline CDR1 SGHDT, CDR2 YYEEEE. Trimming left V 5 bases short and J 7 bases short, with 16 bases between. The CDR3 has 14 amino acids. CDR3 nucleotides: TGTGCCAGCAGTAGAATATCGGTCTGGAATGAGCAGTTCTTC. It encodes CASSRISVWNEQFF.

The genes are TRBV11-2 and TRBJ1-6, with D perhaps TRBD1 (5 bases). Germline V gene lookup returns CDR1 SGHAT and CDR2 FQNNGV. The V end was cut by 5 bases, the J end by 5 bases, with 7 bases between. This CDR3 contains 13 residues. CDR3 sequence (DNA): TGTGCCAGCAGCACGGGGCATAATTCACCCCTCCACTTT. As protein: CASSTGHNSPLHF.

The rearrangement uses TRBV30 and TRBJ1-1; D is unresolved. The germline V and J ends were trimmed by 4 bases and 3 bases, with 9 bases remaining between them. This CDR3 is built from 12 residues. Per germline, CDR1 GTSNPN and CDR2 SVGIG (reference sequence). The chain's CDR3 is CAWIRDHTEAFF. The CDR3 DNA is TGTGCCTGGATTAGGGATCACACTGAAGCTTTCTTT.

The chain couples TRBV9 to TRBJ1-6; tentatively, D is TRBD1 (5 bases). Trimming pared 0 bases from V and 8 bases from J, leaving 6 bases between. The CDR3 extends over 13 amino acids. The germline V gene encodes CDR1 SGDLS and CDR2 YYNGEE. The CDR3 here is CASSVAGDSPLHF. Here the CDR3 DNA reads TGTGCCAGCAGCGTAGCGGGGGATTCACCCCTCCACTTT.

The rearrangement joins TRBV5-1 to TRBJ1-5; D unresolved. Trimming cost V 4 bases and J 2 bases, with 10 bases left between them. Germline V gene data show CDR1 as SGHRS and CDR2 as YFSETQ. The CDR3 runs to 14 residues. In DNA, the CDR3 is TGCGCCAGCAGCGAGGGTGGCGGCAATCAGCCCCAGCATTTT. It is translated as CASSEGGGNQPQHF. The full variable domain, completed using reference TRBV5-1 and TRBJ1-5, is KAGVTQTPRYLIKTRGQQVTLSCSPISGHRSVSWYQQTPGQGLQFLFEYFSETQRNKGNFPGRFSGRQFSNSRSEMNVSTLELGDSALYLCASSEGGGNQPQHFGDGTRLSIL.

The gene calls are TRBV4-2 and TRBJ2-5, with TRBD1 identical over 7 bases. V lost 0 bases to trimming and J lost 0 bases; unmatched junction nucleotides: 7. Germline loops: CDR1 LGHNA, CDR2 YNFKEQ. This CDR3 is 17 amino acids long. The CDR3 spells CASSQDPGQVYQETQYF. CDR3 sequence (DNA): TGTGCCAGCAGCCAAGATCCCGGACAGGTGTACCAAGAGACCCAGTACTTC.

This clone was detected once. The chain has TRBV5-1 and TRBJ2-2, with D perhaps TRBD1 (5 bases). With 5 bases removed from V and 2 bases from J, the gap between germline ends came to 7 bases. This CDR3 has 13 residues. The V gene's germline CDR1 is SGHRS and CDR2 YFSETQ. The CDR3 DNA reads as TGCGCCAGCAGGACAGTCAACACCGGGGAGCTGTTTTTT. It translates to CASRTVNTGELFF.

The sample holds one count of this clone. V is TRBV12-3 or TRBV12-4 and J is TRBJ2-1, with D possibly being TRBD2 (5 bases). Deletions cut 3 bases from V and 15 bases from J, with 15 bases between. The CDR3 is made up of 12 amino acids. The CDR3 loop reads CASSFGPSRGFF. The CDR3 DNA reads TGTGCCAGCAGTTTCGGGCCGAGCCGGGGGTTCTTC.

The DNA for the CDR3 is TGTGCCTCAACCCGGGACAGTAATGAAAAACTGTTTTTT. This encodes CASTRDSNEKLFF. The chain is built from TRBV30 and TRBJ1-4; 7 bases match TRBD1. The CDR3 spans 13 residues. Trimming at V came to 7 bases and at J to 4 bases, leaving 6 bases not matched to a gene. CDR1 and CDR2 from the germline V gene are GTSNPN and SVGIG (reference sequence).

This clone was counted a single time. The chain joins TRBV7-3 to TRBJ1-2, with 9 bases lining up with TRBD1. This CDR3 comprises 13 residues. V shed 4 bases, J shed 8 bases, and the junction held 5 bases outside the gene matches. Germline assignment: CDR1 SGHTA and CDR2 FQGTGA. CDR3 in amino acids: CASSSGTGSGYTF. The CDR3 DNA sequence: TGTGCCAGCAGCTCCGGGACAGGGAGCGGCTACACCTTC.

This chain uses TRBV7-6 with TRBJ1-1; D call uncertain. The V end lost 3 bases, the J end lost 2 bases, and 10 bases lay between the germline ends. Looked up from germline, CDR1 is SGHVS and CDR2 is FNYEAQ. This CDR3 contains 14 residues. Here the CDR3 reads CASSFFGINTEAFF. In DNA, the CDR3 is TGTGCCAGCAGCTTTTTCGGAATAAACACTGAAGCTTTCTTT.

The chain couples TRBV7-3 to TRBJ2-1; D is unresolved. V was trimmed by 5 bases and J by 6 bases, leaving 11 bases between them. Looked up from germline, CDR1 is SGHTA and CDR2 is FQGTGA. The CDR3 consists of 13 residues. CDR3 protein: CASSPLTSNEQFF. The CDR3 DNA reads as TGTGCCAGCAGCCCCCTCACGAGCAATGAGCAGTTCTTC.

This clone was picked up one time. V and J are TRBV9 and TRBJ1-1, with D unclear. Trimming took 0 bases from V and 0 from J, leaving 6 bases between them. This CDR3 region has 14 residues. Germline CDR1 reads SGDLS; CDR2 reads YYNGEE. CDR3 bases: TGTGCCAGCAGCGTAGCCAGCATGAACACTGAAGCTTTCTTT. It translates to CASSVASMNTEAFF. Complete variable domain (other parts from reference TRBV9 and TRBJ1-1): DSGVTQTPKHLITATGQRVTLRCSPRSGDLSVYWYQQSLDQGLQFLIQYYNGEERAKGNILERFSAQQFPDLHSELNLSSLELGDSALYFCASSVASMNTEAFFGQGTRLTVV.